Listed below are T cell receptor beta chains from one sample, sequenced in a study of blood T cell repertoires in COVID-19. TCRdb keeps only in-frame clones here, not all; method: immunoSEQ multiplex PCR. The sample has about 180,000 clones, roughly 88% seen once; the top ten hold 6.5% to 7.5%. The specimen was peripheral blood. The receptors here all came from a middle-aged woman with COVID-19, enrolled during active disease. Both conserved end residues are part of each CDR3.

j_gene: TRBJ2-1; v_gene: TRBV9; CDR3aa: CASSGSRGYNEQFF
j_gene: TRBJ2-1; v_gene: TRBV3-1/TRBV3-2; CDR3aa: CASSQYGTSGGPSSYNEQFF
j_gene: TRBJ2-5; v_gene: TRBV11-2; CDR3aa: CASSTKTSGGRKETQYF
j_gene: TRBJ1-5; v_gene: TRBV3-1/TRBV3-2; CDR3aa: CASSPTRASNQPQHF
j_gene: TRBJ1-3; v_gene: TRBV7-9; CDR3aa: CASSERGTSGNTIYF
j_gene: TRBJ1-4; v_gene: TRBV5-4; CDR3aa: CASSLAGVGEKLFF
j_gene: TRBJ1-5; v_gene: TRBV12-3/TRBV12-4; CDR3aa: CASRRGDQPQHF
j_gene: TRBJ2-7; v_gene: TRBV9; CDR3aa: CASSGRDRVYEQYF
j_gene: TRBJ2-3; v_gene: TRBV2; CDR3aa: CASSEEEQLTDTQYF
j_gene: TRBJ1-6; v_gene: TRBV23-1; CDR3aa: CASSQSQTANSPLHF
j_gene: TRBJ2-1; v_gene: TRBV9; CDR3aa: CASSPDRVYVDEQFF
j_gene: TRBJ1-5; v_gene: TRBV5-8; CDR3aa: CASSQQGASNQPQHF
j_gene: TRBJ2-7; v_gene: TRBV12-3/TRBV12-4; CDR3aa: CASSLGAGEKYF
j_gene: TRBJ1-5; v_gene: TRBV7-2; CDR3aa: CASSLALGGGNQPQHF
j_gene: TRBJ2-3; v_gene: TRBV11-2; CDR3aa: CASSFDRGPDTQYF
j_gene: TRBJ2-7; v_gene: TRBV6-5; CDR3aa: CASSYTRTSGAYEQYF
j_gene: TRBJ1-3; v_gene: TRBV28; CDR3aa: CASSLAPGRGRGDTIYF
j_gene: TRBJ2-1; v_gene: TRBV2; CDR3aa: CASREGGTQRFF
j_gene: TRBJ1-1; v_gene: TRBV28; CDR3aa: CASSITGEAFF
j_gene: TRBJ1-6; v_gene: TRBV5-6; CDR3aa: CASSPAGGSYNSPLHF
j_gene: TRBJ1-2; v_gene: TRBV4-1; CDR3aa: CASSHPGRGKYGYTF
j_gene: TRBJ2-7; v_gene: TRBV6-5; CDR3aa: CASTWTSGRADEQYF
j_gene: TRBJ2-7; v_gene: TRBV27; CDR3aa: CASSPGRTGLPSYEQYF
j_gene: TRBJ2-7; v_gene: TRBV2; CDR3aa: CASLQEESKPHEQYF
j_gene: TRBJ1-1; v_gene: TRBV7-9; CDR3aa: CASSPQTGYPNTEAFF
j_gene: TRBJ1-3; v_gene: TRBV3-1/TRBV3-2; CDR3aa: CASSPSGNTIYF
j_gene: TRBJ1-2; v_gene: TRBV27; CDR3aa: CASRAGTVLYGYTF
j_gene: TRBJ2-5; v_gene: TRBV19; CDR3aa: CASSLGHLKETQYF
j_gene: TRBJ2-6; v_gene: TRBV28; CDR3aa: CATPQGLNSGANVLTF
j_gene: TRBJ1-4; v_gene: TRBV18; CDR3aa: CASSLNRAGGNEKLFF
j_gene: TRBJ1-2; v_gene: TRBV24-1; CDR3aa: CATSVGLRTGGEGYTF
j_gene: TRBJ2-1; v_gene: TRBV4-1; CDR3aa: CASSQGLAGENEQFF
j_gene: TRBJ2-7; v_gene: TRBV19; CDR3aa: CASSITWTGGELLNYEQYF
j_gene: TRBJ2-7; v_gene: TRBV18; CDR3aa: CASSPDIGPYEQYF
j_gene: TRBJ2-1; v_gene: TRBV2; CDR3aa: CASGPLPGLAEQFF